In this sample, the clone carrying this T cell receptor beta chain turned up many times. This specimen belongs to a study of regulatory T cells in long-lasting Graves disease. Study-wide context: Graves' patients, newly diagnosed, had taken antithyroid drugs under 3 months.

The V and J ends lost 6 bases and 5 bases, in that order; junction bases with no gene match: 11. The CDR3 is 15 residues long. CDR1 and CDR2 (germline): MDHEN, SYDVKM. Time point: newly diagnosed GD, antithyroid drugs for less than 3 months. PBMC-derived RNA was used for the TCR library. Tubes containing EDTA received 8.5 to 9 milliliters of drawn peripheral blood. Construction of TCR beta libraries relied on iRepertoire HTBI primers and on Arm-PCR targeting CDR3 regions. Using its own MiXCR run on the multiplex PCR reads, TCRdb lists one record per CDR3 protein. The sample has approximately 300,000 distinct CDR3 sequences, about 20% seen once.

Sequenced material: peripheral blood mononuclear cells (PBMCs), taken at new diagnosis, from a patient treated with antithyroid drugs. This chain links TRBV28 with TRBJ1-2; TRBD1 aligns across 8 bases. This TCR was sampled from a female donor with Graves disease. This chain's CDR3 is CASRGTPGQEYGYTF. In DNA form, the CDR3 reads TGTGCCAGCAGAGGGACTCCGGGACAGGAATATGGCTACACCTTC.